Listed here is a single T cell receptor (beta chain). What antigen it recognizes has not been identified. No much larger clone exists at a distance of one base, and base qualities are not known. Libraries were built with the immunoSEQ multiplex PCR assay. Alongside multiparametric flow cytometry, deep sequencing of rearranged TCR beta loci was used to profile the T cell repertoires. Held by TCRdb, this immuneACCESS table contains in-frame sequences only and omits some clones. Under half of the omission traces to an unresolved V gene where checked; the cause of the rest is unknown. Here the sample has 35,000 to 45,000 clones; over 75% occur a single time. The leading ten clones occupy roughly 25% of the sample. The record originates from a study of lymphopenia after photon versus proton radiotherapy (dated by TCRdb to between 2018 and 2021). Context from the whole study: In patients with gastrointestinal tumors who developed high-grade lymphopenia, the study compared the immunological effects of photon radiation therapy with those of proton radiation therapy. The roughly 20 patients in the cohort had gastrointestinal tumors, were treated with either photon or proton therapy, and subsequently developed lymphopenia. The goal of the study was to describe how the two radiation modalities differ in their effects on the immune system.

Inclusive of the bounding cysteine and phenylalanine, the CDR3 is 15 residues long. The retained sequence is limited to the CDR3, 45 bases, with the frame set at the first base. V has 3 bases trimmed and J has 4 bases trimmed; junction bases matching no gene number 6. The germline V gene gives CDR1 as SGDLS and CDR2 as YYNGEE. Summary of the overall study and its limitations: Across the cohort, a larger post-nadir drop in TCR diversity was inversely correlated with overall survival time among patients who died. The survival association was examined only in patients who died, and the authors described better survival with proton therapy as a possibility, not as a demonstrated result. After the lymphocyte count nadir, oligoclonal expansion, especially of CD8+ Temra cells, was observed in photon-treated repertoires, and the drop in diversity was driven by this expansion. During treatment, patients who received proton therapy stayed relatively stable, whereas patients who received photon therapy lost naive T cells and TCR diversity and gained effector/memory populations.

Here the chain combines TRBV9 and TRBJ1-4, with TRBD1 matching 7 junction bases. The starting material was peripheral blood, obtained from a patient treated with proton-based radiotherapy. The TCR was taken from a woman in her 70s with pancreatic cancer. The sequence in DNA is TGTGCCAGCAGCGGTGGGGGGACAGTTAATGAAAAACTGTTTTTT. Translated, it reads CASSGGGTVNEKLFF.